This T cell receptor (beta chain) was captured in a study of shared clonotypes between healthy human individuals. Points from the study as a whole: Non-shared clonotypes had lower generation probabilities than clonotypes shared by all four sorted-subset donors. Donor scarcity curtailed the genetic and exposure-history diversity represented herein.

The method was immunoSEQ multiplex PCR; TCRdb's version includes in-frame clones alone and lacks a portion of them. The table lists just over 2,000,000 clones, 95% of them singletons. About this clone itself: Its antigen remains unidentified.

All of the donors resided in Nashville, Tennessee, and each was a Caucasian adult. CD4+ cells were split into CD45RA+ naive and CD45RA-negative memory subsets. There are 11 residues in the CDR3. Germline V gene sequence: CDR1 SEHNR, CDR2 FQNEAQ (reference sequence). V was clipped by 5 bases and J by 5 bases, with 7 bases between them. J is TRBJ2-7 and V is TRBV7-9, with D unresolved. The TCR sequence derives from a man aged 18 to 35 in good health. Material: naive CD4+ T cells sorted from blood. The subset is: CD45RA+ positively selected. The CDR3 DNA reads as TGTGCCAGCAGCCAAAGAAACGAGCAGTACTTC. Encoded protein: CASSQRNEQYF.